Listed here are 21 T cell receptor beta chains from one sample, sequenced in a study of control samples from healthy donors and cancer patients. The assay was immunoSEQ multiplex PCR, and TCRdb's table has in-frame clones only and misses some. This table holds just under 80,000 clones, 80% to 90% found once. Sequencing was carried out using PBMCs. The receptors shown here come from a woman aged 55-69 years with head and neck cancer.

The V and J genes are TRBV5-4 and TRBJ1-6; perhaps TRBD1 as D (5 bases). The length of the CDR3 is 16 residues. V was shortened by 0 bases and J by 6 bases, with 13 bases between the two germline ends. Per the germline V gene, CDR1 is SGHNT and CDR2 is YYREEE (reference sequence). The CDR3 region is CASSLAGGGFNSPLHF. The CDR3 DNA reads TGTGCCAGCAGCTTGGCGGGGGGGGGTTTTAATTCACCCCTCCACTTT.

V and J are TRBV3-1 (or the pseudogene TRBV3-2) and TRBJ2-3, with 7 bases fitting TRBD1. Germline CDR1 and CDR2: LGHDT and YNNKEL (reference sequence). This CDR3 is 15 amino acids long. Germline trimming cut 4 bases from V and 4 bases from J; bases unmatched to any gene: 8. CDR3 bases: TGTGCCAGCAGCCCACAGGGGAGTCTCGCAGATACGCAGTATTTT. It translates to CASSPQGSLADTQYF.

The rearrangement joins TRBV3-1 (or the pseudogene TRBV3-2) to TRBJ2-7, with D tentatively TRBD2 (6 bases). Germline loops: CDR1 LGHDT, CDR2 YNNKEL (reference sequence). The CDR3 loop spans 16 amino acids. The V end lost 1 base, the J end lost 3 bases, and 16 bases lay between the germline ends. The CDR3 DNA reads as TGTGCCAGCAGCCAAGGGACTCCGGGACTCTACTACGAGCAGTACTTC. The encoded protein is CASSQGTPGLYYEQYF.

This chain links TRBV7-9 with TRBJ2-7; TRBD2 might be the D (5 bases). This CDR3 spans 14 amino acids. Trimming left V 3 bases short and J 0 bases short, with 9 bases between. Per the germline V gene, CDR1 is SEHNR and CDR2 is FQNEAQ (reference sequence). The CDR3 is CASSFRETSYEQYF. CDR3 bases: TGTGCCAGCAGCTTCCGGGAAACCTCCTACGAGCAGTACTTC.

The CDR3 is CASSLSVNQPQHF. CDR3 nucleotides: TGTGCCAGCAGCTTGAGTGTAAATCAGCCCCAGCATTTT. V usage is TRBV7-2 and J usage is TRBJ1-5, with D unresolved. This CDR3 has 13 amino acids. Trimming took 3 bases from V and 4 from J, leaving 7 bases between them. The germline gives CDR1 SGHTA, CDR2 FQGNSA.

The V call is TRBV19, the J call TRBJ2-3; no clear D gene. The CDR3 sequence is 13 residues long. The germline V and J ends were trimmed by 5 bases and 2 bases, with 8 bases remaining between them. In germline, CDR1 is LNHDA, CDR2 SQIVND (reference sequence). CDR3 nucleotides: TGTGCCAGTAGTCTCGACAACACAGATACGCAGTATTTT. Protein product: CASSLDNTDTQYF.

The chain is built from TRBV29-1 and TRBJ2-3; no reliable D call. Germline V gives CDR1 SQVTM, CDR2 ANQGSEA. This CDR3 is built from 12 residues. V dropped 4 bases and J dropped 2 bases, with 7 bases sitting between them. The CDR3 is CSVVVNTDTQYF. The CDR3 bases are TGCAGCGTTGTAGTAAACACAGATACGCAGTATTTT.

The rearrangement links TRBV7-6 to TRBJ2-1; D is uncertain. Germline V gene data show CDR1 as SGHVS and CDR2 as FNYEAQ. CDR3 size: 16 residues. Trimming pared 2 bases from V and 0 bases from J, leaving 11 bases between. CDR3 residues: CASSLLGLSSYNEQFF. The DNA of the CDR3 is TGTGCCAGCAGCTTACTGGGTTTAAGCTCCTACAATGAGCAGTTCTTC.

J is TRBJ2-1 and V is TRBV30; D call uncertain. Deletions cut 5 bases from V and 7 bases from J, with 9 bases between. Germline CDR1 is GTSNPN and CDR2 is SVGIG (reference sequence). This CDR3 has 11 amino acids. The CDR3 sequence is CAWGLTNEQFF. Here the CDR3 DNA reads TGTGCCTGGGGGCTGACGAATGAGCAGTTCTTC.

The V and J genes are TRBV6-2 or TRBV6-3 and TRBJ1-1; D is unresolved. The CDR3 is made up of 12 amino acids. Trimming cost V 2 bases and J 6 bases, with 7 bases left between them. From germline, CDR1 is MNHEY and CDR2 SVGEGT. This CDR3 reads CASSYTVSEAFF. The CDR3 DNA sequence: TGTGCCAGCAGTTACACGGTATCTGAAGCTTTCTTT.

The CDR3 here is CAWSYRRASGSEQYF. The CDR3 nucleotides are TGTGCCTGGAGTTATCGTAGGGCTAGCGGGAGCGAGCAGTACTTC. V gene TRBV30 combines with J gene TRBJ2-7, with 10 bases matching TRBD2. CDR3 length equals 15 residues. Germline CDR1 is GTSNPN and CDR2 is SVGIG (reference sequence). V shed 2 bases, J shed 6 bases, and the junction held 10 bases outside the gene matches.

This chain joins TRBV5-1 and TRBJ1-2; TRBD1 agrees at 9 bases. The CDR3 contains 13 residues. The germline V gene encodes CDR1 SGHRS and CDR2 YFSETQ. V gave up 2 bases and J gave up 6 bases; unmatched junction bases: 2. CDR3 sequence reads: CASSLGQGHGYTF. CDR3 coding DNA: TGCGCCAGCAGCTTAGGACAGGGGCATGGCTACACCTTC.

V gene TRBV7-6 combines with J gene TRBJ2-3; D is unclear. The CDR3 extends over 14 amino acids. Per germline, CDR1 SGHVS and CDR2 FNYEAQ. V was clipped by 3 bases and J by 3 bases, with 10 bases between them. The CDR3 nucleotides read TGTGCCAGCAGCTTGCCAGTTATGACAGATACGCAGTATTTT. It is translated as CASSLPVMTDTQYF.

The V call is TRBV24-1, the J call TRBJ2-3; D is ambiguous. V lost 4 bases and J 12 bases, leaving 16 bases between the germline ends. Per the germline V gene, CDR1 is KGHDR and CDR2 is SFDVKD. This CDR3 spans 13 amino acids. The CDR3 protein is CATSDQHSTHQYF. CDR3 bases: TGTGCCACCAGTGACCAACACTCGACCCATCAGTATTTT.

Concerning this clone itself: This same CDR3 is encoded by further DNA sequences in the sample. The chain links TRBV5-6 to TRBJ2-7; 7 bases are shared with TRBD1. The trim removed 4 bases at V and 3 bases at J, leaving 7 bases unmatched. The length of the CDR3 is 14 residues. The germline CDR1 and CDR2 sequences are SGHDT and YYEEEE. In DNA form, the CDR3 reads TGTGCCAGCAGCCCCCTACAGGGGATCTACGAGCAGTACTTC. Encoded protein: CASSPLQGIYEQYF.

The chain has TRBV20-1 and TRBJ1-4; D unresolved. The V end was cut by 5 bases, the J end by 7 bases, with 8 bases between. The germline CDR1 and CDR2 sequences are DFQATT and SNEGSKA (reference sequence). The length of the CDR3 is 11 residues. The CDR3 DNA sequence: TGCAGTGCTGCTGAAACTGAAAAACTGTTTTTT. This translates into CSAAETEKLFF.

The chain is built from TRBV19 and TRBJ2-7; 7 bases align to TRBD1. The V gene end was trimmed by 6 bases and the J gene end by 4 bases; junction bases not matched to a gene: 6. This CDR3 comprises 13 residues. In germline, CDR1 is LNHDA, CDR2 SQIVND (reference sequence). CDR3 coding DNA: TGTGCCAGTAGCAGACAGGGCAGATACGAGCAGTACTTC. This encodes CASSRQGRYEQYF.

J is TRBJ1-1 and V is TRBV29-1; D unresolved. Germline V gives CDR1 SQVTM, CDR2 ANQGSEA. The CDR3 has 11 residues. V shed 7 bases and J shed 2 bases, with 8 bases lying between them. Written as DNA, the CDR3 is TGCAGCGGAACAGAAAACACTGAAGCTTTCTTT. It is translated as CSGTENTEAFF.

V and J are TRBV4-2 and TRBJ1-1, with D unclear. Trimming shortened V by 2 bases and J by 4 bases, and 14 bases separated the two germline ends. The CDR3 has 15 residues. From germline, CDR1 is LGHNA and CDR2 YNFKEQ. CDR3 residues: CASSQHSATVTEAFF. CDR3 bases: TGTGCCAGCAGCCAACACTCGGCGACGGTCACTGAAGCTTTCTTT.

The CDR3 DNA is TGTGCCAGCAGAATACAGGGGGACCCTACCGGCTACACCTTC. As protein: CASRIQGDPTGYTF. V gene TRBV6-5 combines with J gene TRBJ1-2; 8 bases match TRBD1. The CDR3 covers 14 residues. The germline gives CDR1 MNHEY, CDR2 SVGAGI. V dropped 6 bases and J dropped 8; count of bases not matched to a gene: 11.

This clone was seen just once. This chain joins TRBV2 and TRBJ1-2; maybe TRBD1 (5 bases). Germline CDR1 and CDR2: SNHLY and FYNNEI. The CDR3 is made up of 13 amino acids. The V and J ends lost 6 bases and 4 bases respectively, with 12 bases between them. The CDR3 DNA is TGTGCCAGCAGCATCGACAGCGCCTATGGCTACACCTTC. This encodes CASSIDSAYGYTF.